This T cell receptor (beta chain) was recovered during a study of blood T cells in healthy people across ages. This clonotype occurred many times. V gave up 5 bases and J gave up 4 bases; unmatched junction bases: 5. This CDR3 has 14 amino acids. The authors ran a second PCR of about 7 to 12 cycles using a sample-barcoded 5' primer and a J-beta primer mix. A single record per CDR3 protein comes from TCRdb applying MiXCR to the 5' RACE reads. The data show about 500,000 distinct CDR3 sequences, under 30% seen once. These sequences were also reported in another study, on T cells of mothers and their children. Per that paper: Related pairs of mothers and children showed slightly higher, non-significant overlap versus unrelated pairs.

Specimen: blood. This clonotype was sampled from a boy aged 5-17 years in good health. The V and J genes are TRBV12-3 or TRBV12-4 and TRBJ2-5; 9 nucleotides line up with TRBD1. The CDR3 DNA sequence: TGTGCCAGCAGTCCTGGGACAGGGATAGAGACCCAGTACTTC. Its protein is CASSPGTGIETQYF.